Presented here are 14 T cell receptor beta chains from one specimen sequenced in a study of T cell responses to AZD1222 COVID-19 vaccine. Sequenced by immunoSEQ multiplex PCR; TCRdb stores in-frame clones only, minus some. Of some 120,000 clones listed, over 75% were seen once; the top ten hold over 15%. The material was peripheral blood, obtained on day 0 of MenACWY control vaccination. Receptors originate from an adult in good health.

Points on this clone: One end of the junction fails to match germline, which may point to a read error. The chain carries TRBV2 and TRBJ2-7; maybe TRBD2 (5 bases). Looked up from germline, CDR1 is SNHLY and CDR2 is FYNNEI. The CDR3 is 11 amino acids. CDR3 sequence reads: CASSLTSPGSF. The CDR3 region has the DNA TGTGCCAGCAGTTTGACAAGCCCTGGGAGTTTC.

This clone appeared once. The chain's CDR3 is CASSQPGFGYTF. The CDR3 nucleotides are TGCGCCAGCAGCCAGCCAGGGTTTGGCTACACCTTC. The rearrangement links TRBV4-1 to TRBJ1-2, with a tentative D call TRBD1 (5 bases). This CDR3 has 12 residues. Germline CDR1 is MGHRA and CDR2 is YSYEKL. The V and J ends lost 3 bases and 7 bases respectively, with 9 bases between them.

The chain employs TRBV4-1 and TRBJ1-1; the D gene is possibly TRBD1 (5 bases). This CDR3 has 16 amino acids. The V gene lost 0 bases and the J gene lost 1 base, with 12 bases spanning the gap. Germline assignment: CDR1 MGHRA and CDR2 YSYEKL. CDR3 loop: CASSQDVRRGNTEAFF. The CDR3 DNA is TGCGCCAGCAGCCAAGATGTAAGGAGGGGGAACACTGAAGCTTTCTTT.

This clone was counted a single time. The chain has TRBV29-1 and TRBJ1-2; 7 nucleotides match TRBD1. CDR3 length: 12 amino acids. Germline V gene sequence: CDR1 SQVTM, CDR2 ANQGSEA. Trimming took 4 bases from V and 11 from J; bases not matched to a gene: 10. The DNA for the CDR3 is TGCAGCGTTGTGGTGACAGGGAGGGCATACACCTTC. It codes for CSVVVTGRAYTF.

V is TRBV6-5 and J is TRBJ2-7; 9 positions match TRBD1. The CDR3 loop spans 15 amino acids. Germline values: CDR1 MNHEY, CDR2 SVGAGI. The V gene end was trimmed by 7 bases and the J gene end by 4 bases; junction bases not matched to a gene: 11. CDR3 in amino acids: CASTKSRDREYEQYF. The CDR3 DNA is TGTGCCAGCACCAAATCCCGGGACAGGGAATACGAGCAGTACTTC.

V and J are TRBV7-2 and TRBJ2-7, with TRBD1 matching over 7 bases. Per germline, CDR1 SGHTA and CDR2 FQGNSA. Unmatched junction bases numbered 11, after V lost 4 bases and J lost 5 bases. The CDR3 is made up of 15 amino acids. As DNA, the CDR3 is TGTGCCAGCAGCTCAATTGCCGGGACAGAGAACGAGCAGTACTTC. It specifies CASSSIAGTENEQYF.

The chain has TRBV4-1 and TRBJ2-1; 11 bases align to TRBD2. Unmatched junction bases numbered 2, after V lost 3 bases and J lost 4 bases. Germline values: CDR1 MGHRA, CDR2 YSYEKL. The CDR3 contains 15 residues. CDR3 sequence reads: CASSHTSGRYNEQFF. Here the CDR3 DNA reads TGCGCCAGCAGCCATACTAGCGGGAGATACAATGAGCAGTTCTTC.

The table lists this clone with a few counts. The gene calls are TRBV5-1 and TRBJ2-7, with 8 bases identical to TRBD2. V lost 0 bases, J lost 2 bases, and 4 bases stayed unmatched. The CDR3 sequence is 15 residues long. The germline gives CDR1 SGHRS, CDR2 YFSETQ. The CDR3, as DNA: TGCGCCAGCAGCTTGGCTGGGGGACTAGCCTACGAGCAGTACTTC. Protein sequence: CASSLAGGLAYEQYF.

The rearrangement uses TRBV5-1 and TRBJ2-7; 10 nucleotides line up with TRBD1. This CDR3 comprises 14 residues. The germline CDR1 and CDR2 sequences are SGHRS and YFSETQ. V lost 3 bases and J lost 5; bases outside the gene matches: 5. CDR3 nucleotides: TGCGCCAGCAGCTCCTGGGACAGGGGCCACGAGCAGTACTTC. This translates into CASSSWDRGHEQYF.

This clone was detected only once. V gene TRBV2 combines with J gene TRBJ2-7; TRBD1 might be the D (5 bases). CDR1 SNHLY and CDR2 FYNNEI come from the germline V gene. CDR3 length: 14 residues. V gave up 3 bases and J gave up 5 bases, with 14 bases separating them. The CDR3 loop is CASSELRVGDEQYF. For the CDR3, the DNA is TGTGCCAGCAGTGAGCTCAGGGTAGGGGACGAGCAGTACTTC.

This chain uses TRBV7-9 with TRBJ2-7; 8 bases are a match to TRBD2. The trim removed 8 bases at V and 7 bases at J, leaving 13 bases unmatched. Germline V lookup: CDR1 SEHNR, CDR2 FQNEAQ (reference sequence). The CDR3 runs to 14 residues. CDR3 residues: CASESGGLDLEQYF. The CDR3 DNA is TGTGCCAGCGAAAGCGGGGGTCTTGATTTAGAGCAGTACTTC.

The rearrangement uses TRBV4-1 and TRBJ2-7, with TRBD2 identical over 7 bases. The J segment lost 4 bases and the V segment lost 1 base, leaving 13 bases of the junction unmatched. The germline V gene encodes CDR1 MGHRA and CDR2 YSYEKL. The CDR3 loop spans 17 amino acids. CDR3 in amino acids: CASSQGAWGGSAYEQYF. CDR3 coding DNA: TGCGCCAGCAGCCAAGGGGCTTGGGGCGGGAGCGCATACGAGCAGTACTTC.

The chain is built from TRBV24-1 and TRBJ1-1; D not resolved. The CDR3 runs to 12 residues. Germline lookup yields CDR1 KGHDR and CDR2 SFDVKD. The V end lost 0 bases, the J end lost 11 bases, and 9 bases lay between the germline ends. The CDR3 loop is CATSDLGARAFF. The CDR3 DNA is TGTGCCACCAGTGATTTGGGAGCGAGGGCTTTCTTT.

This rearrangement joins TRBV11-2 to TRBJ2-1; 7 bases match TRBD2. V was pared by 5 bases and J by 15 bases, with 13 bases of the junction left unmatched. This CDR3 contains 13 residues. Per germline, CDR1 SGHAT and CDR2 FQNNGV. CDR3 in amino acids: CASSAAILARLFF. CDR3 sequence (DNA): TGTGCCAGCAGCGCCGCGATACTAGCGCGCCTGTTCTTC. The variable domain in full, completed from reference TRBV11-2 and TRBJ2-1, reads EAGVAQSPRYKIIEKRQSVAFWCNPISGHATLYWYQQILGQGPKLLIQFQNNGVVDDSQLPKDRFSAERLKGVDSTLKIQPAKLEDSAVYLCASSAAILARLFFGPGTRLTVL.